The 20 T cell receptor beta chains below were found in one sample sequenced in a study of blood T cell repertoires in COVID-19. The data were produced by immunoSEQ multiplex PCR, yet TCRdb's version contains in-frame clones alone and is incomplete. The table records fewer than 300,000 clones, over 70% of them present only once. The sequenced sample consisted of peripheral blood. The receptors shown here come from a woman older than 75 with acute or convalescent COVID-19.

The V and J genes are TRBV7-9 and TRBJ1-2, with D perhaps matching TRBD1 (6 bases). This CDR3 region has 15 residues. Germline CDR1 reads SEHNR; CDR2 reads FQNEAQ (reference sequence). V dropped 5 bases and J dropped 4 bases, with 17 bases sitting between them. The CDR3 is CASSPRFRTAYGYTF. The CDR3 region has the DNA TGTGCCAGCAGCCCGCGCTTTCGGACAGCCTATGGCTACACCTTC.

The rearrangement uses TRBV12-3 or TRBV12-4 and TRBJ2-5; possible D gene TRBD2, 5 bases. V lost 8 bases to trimming and J lost 0 bases, with 10 bases between them. The CDR3 totals 13 residues. CDR3 sequence: CASSRRDQETQYF. DNA of the CDR3: TGTGCCAGCTCCCGGCGGGACCAAGAGACCCAGTACTTC.

The V call is TRBV6-1, the J call TRBJ2-2; perhaps TRBD2 as D (5 bases). The CDR3 sequence is 13 residues long. The germline CDR1 and CDR2 sequences are MNHNS and SASEGT. V was pared by 2 bases and J by 9 bases, with 10 bases between. As DNA, the CDR3 is TGTGCCAGCAGTGAACTCCTAGCCTGGGAGCTGTTTTTT. Its protein is CASSELLAWELFF.

J is TRBJ1-1 and V is TRBV12-3 or TRBV12-4; weak D call: TRBD1 (6 bases). V lost 6 bases and J lost 8, with 16 bases in between. This CDR3 region has 13 residues. The CDR3 loop reads CASRSYTQGEAFF. The CDR3 region has the DNA TGTGCCAGCAGAAGTTATACACAGGGAGAAGCTTTCTTT.

This clone was observed a few times. The chain employs TRBV19 and TRBJ2-1; 8 bases map to TRBD1. Germline lookup yields CDR1 LNHDA and CDR2 SQIVND (reference sequence). V shed 3 bases, J shed 8 bases, and the junction held 9 bases outside the gene matches. CDR3 length: 15 residues. CDR3 bases: TGTGCCAGTAGTATCCCCGGGACAGGAAGAGATGAGCAGTTCTTC. As protein: CASSIPGTGRDEQFF.

The V gene is TRBV27, the J gene TRBJ2-3; 9 bases line up with TRBD1. This CDR3 region has 15 residues. V lost 6 bases and J lost 2; bases outside the gene matches: 6. Germline V gene lookup returns CDR1 MNHEY and CDR2 SMNVEV (reference sequence). The CDR3 nucleotides read TGTGCCAGCAGATGGACAGGGGCGAACACAGATACGCAGTATTTT. Translation gives CASRWTGANTDTQYF.

The chain employs TRBV19 and TRBJ2-6, with D perhaps matching TRBD1 (5 bases). With 8 bases removed from V and 0 bases from J, the gap between germline ends came to 11 bases. The CDR3 runs 15 residues. CDR1 and CDR2 (germline): LNHDA, SQIVND (reference sequence). Here the CDR3 reads CASERTFSGANVLTF. In nucleotides, the CDR3 is TGTGCCAGTGAGAGGACATTCTCTGGGGCCAACGTCCTGACTTTC.

The genes are TRBV24-1 and TRBJ1-5, with D unclear. Germline assignment: CDR1 KGHDR and CDR2 SFDVKD. The V end was cut by 3 bases, the J end by 4 bases, with 9 bases between. The CDR3 is made up of 14 amino acids. CDR3 nucleotide sequence: TGTGCCACCAGTGATCTGGACTCAAATCAGCCCCAGCATTTT. This translates into CATSDLDSNQPQHF.

The rearrangement uses TRBV2 and TRBJ1-2; 7 bases map to TRBD1. This CDR3 comprises 12 residues. Trimming removed 7 bases from V and 8 bases from J; junction bases left unmatched: 7. The germline gives CDR1 SNHLY, CDR2 FYNNEI. CDR3 DNA: TGTGCCAGCAAAGAGGGGGCGCCGGGCTACACCTTC. It is translated as CASKEGAPGYTF.

The V gene is TRBV5-5, the J gene TRBJ2-1; TRBD1 aligns across 9 bases. The CDR3 spans 15 residues. The V gene end was trimmed by 3 bases and the J gene end by 7 bases; junction bases not matched to a gene: 8. Germline values: CDR1 SGHKS, CDR2 YYEKEE (reference sequence). The DNA for the CDR3 is TGTGCCAGCAGCTATGTAGGACAGGGGAGGAATGAGCAGTTCTTC. Protein product: CASSYVGQGRNEQFF.

Only one count was recorded for this clone. The chain employs TRBV4-3 and TRBJ2-7; no firm D call. This CDR3 contains 13 residues. The ends were cut back, 1 base at V and 4 bases at J, with 8 bases in the middle. CDR1 is LGHNA and CDR2 is YSLEER in the germline V gene. The DNA of the CDR3 is TGCGCCAGCAGCCAAGCGCGAGAGTACGAGCAGTACTTC. It yields the protein CASSQAREYEQYF.

The V call is TRBV3-1 (or the pseudogene TRBV3-2), the J call TRBJ2-7, with TRBD2 matching over 8 bases. CDR1 is LGHDT, CDR2 YNNKEL, per germline (reference sequence). CDR3 length equals 14 residues. V was clipped by 1 base and J by 7 bases; unmatched bases: 6. The CDR3 DNA follows: TGTGCCAGCAGCCAAGCCGGGACTAGGAGGGAGCAGTACTTC. Translating gives CASSQAGTRREQYF.

The V call is TRBV28, the J call TRBJ1-5; D perhaps matches TRBD1 (6 bases). Germline V gene lookup returns CDR1 MDHEN and CDR2 SYDVKM. V lost 6 bases and J lost 6, with 15 bases in between. CDR3 size: 14 residues. The CDR3 loop is CASRYGGAGQPQHF. The CDR3 nucleotides are TGTGCCAGCAGGTATGGGGGGGCTGGTCAGCCCCAGCATTTT.

This clone was recorded a few times. The rearrangement links TRBV5-6 to TRBJ1-3, with D perhaps TRBD1 (5 bases). CDR3 length equals 16 residues. The germline V gene encodes CDR1 SGHDT and CDR2 YYEEEE. The V end lost 0 bases, the J end lost 0 bases, and 10 bases lay between the germline ends. DNA of the CDR3: TGTGCCAGCAGCTTGGGAGTTACAGGCTCTGGAAACACCATATATTTT. Protein: CASSLGVTGSGNTIYF.

The chain recombines TRBV18 with TRBJ2-5; possible D gene TRBD1, 6 bases. The V end was cut by 2 bases, the J end by 1 base, with 8 bases between. The CDR3 is 14 amino acids. Looked up from germline, CDR1 is KGHSH and CDR2 is LQKENI. CDR3 bases: TGTGCCAGCTCACCAACAGGGCTCCAAGAGACCCAGTACTTC. Its protein is CASSPTGLQETQYF.

The CDR3, as DNA: TGTGCCAGCAGTGAACGCCTTTGGGGAATACTAGCGGGGCAAAACAATGAGCAGTTCTTC. Translation: CASSERLWGILAGQNNEQFF. J is TRBJ2-1 and V is TRBV2; 10 positions agree with TRBD2. The CDR3 contains 20 residues. Germline CDR1 reads SNHLY; CDR2 reads FYNNEI. V lost 2 bases, J lost 5 bases, and 18 bases stayed unmatched.

The genes are TRBV7-2 and TRBJ1-3; no firm D call. Trimming cost V 3 bases and J 3 bases, with 15 bases left between them. Germline loops: CDR1 SGHTA, CDR2 FQGNSA. This CDR3 comprises 16 residues. The CDR3 region has the DNA TGTGCCAGCAGCTTCCCATCGGTCGGGGTTGGAAACACCATATATTTT. Translating it yields CASSFPSVGVGNTIYF.

The chain recombines TRBV4-3 with TRBJ2-5; 8 nucleotides line up with TRBD1. Trimming took 1 base from V and 4 from J; bases not matched to a gene: 8. Germline lookup yields CDR1 LGHNA and CDR2 YSLEER. The CDR3 runs 16 residues. CDR3 nucleotides: TGCGCCAGCAGCCAAGTTAACGCAGGGGGCCGAGAGACCCAGTACTTC. This translates into CASSQVNAGGRETQYF.

The CDR3 DNA sequence: TGTGCCAGCATCCCTGACAGTCAAGAGACCCAGTACTTC. It encodes CASIPDSQETQYF. V usage is TRBV5-5 and J usage is TRBJ2-5; perhaps TRBD1 as D (5 bases). CDR3 size: 13 residues. V dropped 6 bases and J dropped 2 bases, with 11 bases sitting between them. CDR1 SGHKS and CDR2 YYEKEE come from the germline V gene (reference sequence).

The chain employs TRBV9 and TRBJ2-1, with TRBD2 matching over 7 bases. J was trimmed by 5 bases and V by 7 bases; bases with no gene match: 6. Germline V gene lookup returns CDR1 SGDLS and CDR2 YYNGEE. The CDR3 sequence is 13 residues long. The CDR3 sequence is CASQSGGDNEQFF. The CDR3 nucleotides are TGTGCCAGCCAATCGGGGGGTGACAATGAGCAGTTCTTC.